These 2 T cell receptor beta chains were sequenced from one sample in a study of T cells in Graves' hyperthyroidism and ophthalmopathy. TCR beta CDR3 regions were amplified from RNA. HTBI primers were the set used in a first-round RT-PCR of the TCR CDR3. TCRdb re-analysed the multiplex PCR reads in MiXCR, keeping a single row per CDR3 protein. Of 500,000 to 550,000 distinct CDR3 sequences listed, just under 20% were seen once; the top ten hold approximately 50%. Sample: blood. These TCRs come from a man between 40 and 49 years old with Graves' ophthalmopathy.

This sequence joins TRBV29-1 and TRBJ2-7; D ambiguous. Trimming pared 5 bases from V and 1 base from J, leaving 9 bases between. The V gene's germline CDR1 is SQVTM and CDR2 ANQGSEA. The CDR3 runs to 12 residues. The CDR3 protein is CSVLTHSYEQYF. CDR3 nucleotides: TGCAGCGTTCTGACACATTCCTACGAGCAGTACTTC.

The chain has TRBV7-4 and TRBJ1-4; the D is unclear. V lost 6 bases and J lost 8, with 16 bases in between. CDR3 length: 14 residues. Germline CDR1 reads SGHVT; CDR2 reads SQSDAQ. The CDR3 loop is CASSARSVSEKLFF. CDR3 in DNA: TGTGCCAGCAGTGCTAGGTCCGTGTCCGAAAAACTGTTTTTT. Supplemented by reference TRBV7-4 and TRBJ1-4, the full variable domain reads GAGVSQSPRYKVAKRGRDVALRCDSISGHVTLYWYRQTLGQGSEVLTYSQSDAQRDKSGRPSGRFSAERPERSVSTLKIQRTEQGDSAVYLCASSARSVSEKLFFGSGTQLSVL.